This TCR beta chain was sequenced in a study of T cell responses to AZD1222 COVID-19 vaccine. Trimming pared 0 bases from V and 0 bases from J, leaving 10 bases between. Germline assignment: CDR1 SGDLS and CDR2 YYNGEE. The CDR3 spans 16 residues. Worth noting for this clone: As yet, its antigen is unknown.

Study-wide findings and caveats: Repertoire samples came only from after the peak T cell response. Spike-specific TCR breadth and depth rose after two AZD1222 doses. Females made up more of the donors, who were largely white British, and clonal diversity may have come out too low.

The table came from immunoSEQ multiplex PCR; TCRdb's copy has only in-frame clones and leaves some out. The data contain tens of thousands of clones, more than 75% of them singletons. J is TRBJ1-3 and V is TRBV9; no clear D gene. The sample consisted of peripheral blood, taken on day 0 of MenACWY control vaccination. The source is an adult in good health. In DNA form, the CDR3 reads TGTGCCAGCAGCGTAGGAGAGAGGAGCTCTGGAAACACCATATATTTT. It yields the protein CASSVGERSSGNTIYF.